The rows below give T cell receptor beta chains drawn from one sample of a study of blood T cell repertoires in COVID-19. Sequencing used immunoSEQ multiplex PCR; TCRdb keeps in-frame clones, though not all of them. The data show 300,000 to 450,000 clones, more than 70% seen once. The sample taken for sequencing was peripheral blood. These receptors all stem from a woman aged 55-69 years with COVID-19, enrolled during active disease. Both conserved end residues are part of each CDR3. The order of the fields is J gene, clone size, D gene, V gene, CDR3 DNA, CDR3 protein. The D gene is left open where the match is weak. Part of the rows lack a size; the others show once, few, many or a class for expanded clones.

j_call: TRBJ1-2; clone_size: -; d_call: -; v_call: TRBV5-1; cdr3_nt: TGCGCCAGCAGCTGGGACGGGGGGCTACTACTCACCTTC; cdr3_aa: CASSWDGGLLLTF
j_call: TRBJ1-1; clone_size: -; d_call: -; v_call: TRBV6-6; cdr3_nt: TGTGCCAGCAGTTACTCGGGCCAGGGGCCCAACACTGAAGCTTTCTTT; cdr3_aa: CASSYSGQGPNTEAFF
j_call: TRBJ1-1; clone_size: -; d_call: -; v_call: TRBV5-1; cdr3_nt: TGCGCCAGCAGCCCAAACCACGACGGGGCTTTCTTT; cdr3_aa: CASSPNHDGAFF
j_call: TRBJ2-1; clone_size: once; d_call: TRBD1; v_call: TRBV5-8; cdr3_nt: TGTGCCAGCAGCTTGACCCGGGACAGGGGTCGAAATGAGCAGTTCTTC; cdr3_aa: CASSLTRDRGRNEQFF
j_call: TRBJ1-3; clone_size: -; d_call: TRBD1; v_call: TRBV18; cdr3_nt: TGTGCCAGCTCACCGGACAGGGTACCTGGAAACACCATATATTTT; cdr3_aa: CASSPDRVPGNTIYF
j_call: TRBJ2-7; clone_size: -; d_call: TRBD1; v_call: TRBV19; cdr3_nt: TGTGCCAGTAGTATAGACCAGGGGGCCTACGAGCAGTACTTC; cdr3_aa: CASSIDQGAYEQYF
j_call: TRBJ1-1; clone_size: once; d_call: -; v_call: TRBV6-5; cdr3_nt: TGTGCCAGCAGCCCACAGGGTCCTGAAGCTTTCTTT; cdr3_aa: CASSPQGPEAFF
j_call: TRBJ1-2; clone_size: -; d_call: -; v_call: TRBV6-5; cdr3_nt: TGTGCCAGCAGTTACAGCCCTAACTATGGCTACACCTTC; cdr3_aa: CASSYSPNYGYTF
j_call: TRBJ1-2; clone_size: -; d_call: -; v_call: TRBV6-1; cdr3_nt: TGTGCCAGCAGTGAAGCAAGCACCATGATCTATGGCTACACCTTC; cdr3_aa: CASSEASTMIYGYTF
j_call: TRBJ2-1; clone_size: -; d_call: TRBD1; v_call: TRBV29-1; cdr3_nt: TGCAGCGGAAGACACAGGGGCCGCTACAATGAGCAGTTCTTC; cdr3_aa: CSGRHRGRYNEQFF
j_call: TRBJ1-5; clone_size: -; d_call: -; v_call: TRBV4-2; cdr3_nt: TGTGCCAGCAGCCAAACGGATCAGCCCCAGCATTTT; cdr3_aa: CASSQTDQPQHF
j_call: TRBJ1-1; clone_size: few; d_call: -; v_call: TRBV11-2; cdr3_nt: TGTGCCAGCAGCTTAGTGGTCGGGGGAGGAAACACTGAAGCTTTCTTT; cdr3_aa: CASSLVVGGGNTEAFF
j_call: TRBJ2-7; clone_size: once; d_call: -; v_call: TRBV5-6; cdr3_nt: TGTGCCAGCAGCCCTGGACTCGGGGGCTACGAGCAGTACTTC; cdr3_aa: CASSPGLGGYEQYF
j_call: TRBJ2-1; clone_size: -; d_call: -; v_call: TRBV12-5; cdr3_nt: TGTGCTAGTGGTTTTTCAGTCAATGAGCAGTTCTTC; cdr3_aa: CASGFSVNEQFF
j_call: TRBJ2-2; clone_size: -; d_call: -; v_call: TRBV5-5; cdr3_nt: TGTGCCAGCAGCTTGGCGGGAGTATTCACCGGGGAGCTGTTTTTT; cdr3_aa: CASSLAGVFTGELFF
j_call: TRBJ2-2; clone_size: -; d_call: -; v_call: TRBV6-6; cdr3_nt: TGTGCCAGCAGTCCAATGGGGGGACAGCTTAACACCGGGGAGCTGTTTTTT; cdr3_aa: CASSPMGGQLNTGELFF